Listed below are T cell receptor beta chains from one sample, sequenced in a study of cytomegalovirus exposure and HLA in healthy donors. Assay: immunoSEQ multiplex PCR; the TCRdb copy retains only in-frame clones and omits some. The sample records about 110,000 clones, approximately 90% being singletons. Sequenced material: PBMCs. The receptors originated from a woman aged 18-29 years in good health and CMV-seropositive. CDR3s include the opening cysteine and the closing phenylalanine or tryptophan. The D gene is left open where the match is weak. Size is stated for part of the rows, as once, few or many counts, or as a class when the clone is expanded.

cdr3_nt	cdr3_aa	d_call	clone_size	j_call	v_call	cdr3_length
TGTGCCAGCACCCCCACCGGACAGGGGTACAATTCACCCCTCCACTTT	CASTPTGQGYNSPLHF	TRBD1	-	TRBJ1-6	TRBV28	16
TGCAGCGTTGCGGACAGCTCCTATAATTCACCCCTCCACTTT	CSVADSSYNSPLHF	-	-	TRBJ1-6	TRBV29-1	14
TGCGCCAGCAGCCTGGAAACAGGGATTGGCAATCAGCCCCAGCATTTT	CASSLETGIGNQPQHF	-	-	TRBJ1-5	TRBV4-1	16
TGCGCCAGCAGCCAAGCCTACGGGGGCTATGGCTACACCTTC	CASSQAYGGYGYTF	-	-	TRBJ1-2	TRBV4-1	14
TGTGCCAGCAGCTTAGATCGGACAGGGGGCTCTGGCTACACCTTC	CASSLDRTGGSGYTF	TRBD1	-	TRBJ1-2	TRBV11-2	15
TGCGCCAGCAGTGAGATGGGGGGAGCCTACACAGATACGCAGTATTTT	CASSEMGGAYTDTQYF	-	-	TRBJ2-3	TRBV10-1	16
TGTGCCATCAGATTAGCGGGGAACACAGATACGCAGTATTTT	CAIRLAGNTDTQYF	TRBD2	-	TRBJ2-3	TRBV10-3	14
TGTGCCAGCAGTTTTCGGTGGCGGGGGACCTACAATGAGCAGTTCTTC	CASSFRWRGTYNEQFF	TRBD2	once	TRBJ2-1	TRBV28	16
TGTGCCAGCAGTCGCCTTGGACAGGGGGTAAGGGATGGCTACACCTTC	CASSRLGQGVRDGYTF	TRBD1	-	TRBJ1-2	TRBV28	16
TGCGCCAGCAGTGCGGGGGAGGGGGATCAGCCCCAGCATTTT	CASSAGEGDQPQHF	-	-	TRBJ1-5	TRBV10-2	14
TGTGCCAGCAGCTTAGGTCGGGGACAGGGCACCGGGGAGCTGTTTTTT	CASSLGRGQGTGELFF	TRBD1	once	TRBJ2-2	TRBV11-2	16
TGTGCCAGCAGTTTAGGGGCCCGGTCAGGAAACACCATATATTTT	CASSLGARSGNTIYF	-	once	TRBJ1-3	TRBV28	15
TGTGCCAGCAGTTTATCGGGTGGGCAGCCGTATAGCAATCAGCCCCAGCATTTT	CASSLSGGQPYSNQPQHF	-	-	TRBJ1-5	TRBV27	18
TGTGCCAGCAGCTTATCTGGCGAAGCTTTCTTT	CASSLSGEAFF	-	-	TRBJ1-1	TRBV7-8	11
TGTGCCAGTAGTATAGCCGGGGTGGGTTCGGAGACCCAGTACTTC	CASSIAGVGSETQYF	-	-	TRBJ2-5	TRBV19	15
TGTGCCAGCAGTCGGGACAGCGCGAACACCGGGGAGCTGTTTTTT	CASSRDSANTGELFF	TRBD1	-	TRBJ2-2	TRBV7-6	15
TGTGCCAGCAGCTACAGGGGAACCGGCTATGGCTACACCTTC	CASSYRGTGYGYTF	TRBD1	-	TRBJ1-2	TRBV27	14
TGCGCCAGCAGCGATCAGGCGACGACCTACAATGAGCAGTTCTTC	CASSDQATTYNEQFF	-	-	TRBJ2-1	TRBV5-1	15
TGCGCCAGCAGTTATGGGACAGGGAACACCGGGGAGCTGTTTTTT	CASSYGTGNTGELFF	TRBD1	-	TRBJ2-2	TRBV5-1	15
TGTGCCAGCAGTTTGACTAGCGGGGGCCCCACAGATACGCAGTATTTT	CASSLTSGGPTDTQYF	TRBD2	once	TRBJ2-3	TRBV27	16
TGTGCCAGCAGGCTTGGACTAGCGGGGGCCACAGATACGCAGTATTTT	CASRLGLAGATDTQYF	TRBD2	once	TRBJ2-3	TRBV9	16
TGTGCCAGTGGCTGGGGAGGCCGGGAGCAGTTCTTC	CASGWGGREQFF	-	few	TRBJ2-1	TRBV19	12
TGCGCCAGCAGCCCCACAGGGAACGGAGAGACCCAGTACTTC	CASSPTGNGETQYF	-	-	TRBJ2-5	TRBV5-1	14
TGCGCCAGCAGCCCACAGGGATATAGCAATCAGCCCCAGCATTTT	CASSPQGYSNQPQHF	-	-	TRBJ1-5	TRBV10-2	15
TGTGCCAGCAGCCGGGACTTCAGGGACACTGAAGCTTTCTTT	CASSRDFRDTEAFF	-	-	TRBJ1-1	TRBV6-6	14
TGTGCCAGCAGTTCAGGGACTAGCGGGGGCCCCGATACGCAGTATTTT	CASSSGTSGGPDTQYF	TRBD2	-	TRBJ2-3	TRBV27	16
TGTGCCAGCAGTCAGGGGAACACTGAAGCTTTCTTT	CASSQGNTEAFF	-	-	TRBJ1-1	TRBV7-8	12
TGTGCCAGCACTTCGGGGCAGGGGCCTTACTCCTACAATGAGCAGTTCTTC	CASTSGQGPYSYNEQFF	-	-	TRBJ2-1	TRBV2	17
TGTGCCAGCAGTATCCTACAGGTCCCCGGGGAGCTGTTTTTT	CASSILQVPGELFF	-	few	TRBJ2-2	TRBV6-6	14
TGTGCCAGCAGTTTCGGTAACTATGGCTACACCTTC	CASSFGNYGYTF	-	-	TRBJ1-2	TRBV28	12
TGTGCCAGCAGTACGACAGGGTCCCTCTCCTACGAGCAGTACTTC	CASSTTGSLSYEQYF	TRBD1	-	TRBJ2-7	TRBV27	15
TGTGCCAGCAGTACGGACAGGGTCTATAATTCACCCCTCCACTTT	CASSTDRVYNSPLHF	TRBD1	-	TRBJ1-6	TRBV28	15
TGTGCCATCGCCCAGGGGGACTCACCCCTCCACTTT	CAIAQGDSPLHF	TRBD1	-	TRBJ1-6	TRBV6-1	12
TGTGCCAGCAGTTCCGGGGGAGAGACCCAGTACTTC	CASSSGGETQYF	-	-	TRBJ2-5	TRBV28	12
TGTGCCACCAGGCGAGGAGCAGGGGATACGCAGTATTTT	CATRRGAGDTQYF	-	-	TRBJ2-3	TRBV15	13
TGTGCCAGCCAATCCCCTCTCGCGGATACGCAGTATTTT	CASQSPLADTQYF	-	once	TRBJ2-3	TRBV27	13
TGTGCCAGCAGCCCGACAGGGAGTTTGACAGATACGCAGTATTTT	CASSPTGSLTDTQYF	TRBD1	-	TRBJ2-3	TRBV9	15
TGTGCCAGCAGTGAAGGACAGGAAGGGAACACCATATATTTT	CASSEGQEGNTIYF	-	-	TRBJ1-3	TRBV2	14
TGTGCCAGCAGCGAGACAGGTCGTAACACCGGGGAGCTGTTTTTT	CASSETGRNTGELFF	-	-	TRBJ2-2	TRBV2	15
TGTGCCAGCAGCTTGGGCGGGACAGCAAGCTCCTACGAGCAGTACTTC	CASSLGGTASSYEQYF	-	-	TRBJ2-7	TRBV5-4	16
TGCAGTGCACCTCAGGGGTATGAAGCTTTCTTT	CSAPQGYEAFF	-	-	TRBJ1-1	TRBV20-1	11
TGTGCCAGCGGACAGTATAATTCACCCCTCCACTTT	CASGQYNSPLHF	-	-	TRBJ1-6	TRBV19	12
TGTGCCAGCAGTTACGGGCCGAACAATGAGCAGTTCTTC	CASSYGPNNEQFF	-	-	TRBJ2-1	TRBV6-5	13
TGTGCCAGCAGTCCGCTGGACAGGGACTATGGCTACACCTTC	CASSPLDRDYGYTF	TRBD1	once	TRBJ1-2	TRBV27	14
TGTGCCAGCAGTTCATTGACAGAATACTATGGCTACACCTTC	CASSSLTEYYGYTF	-	-	TRBJ1-2	TRBV6-5	14
TGTGCCAGCAGTTTACCGGGTAGCTCCTACGAGCAGTACTTC	CASSLPGSSYEQYF	-	-	TRBJ2-7	TRBV27	14
TGTGCCAGCAGTTCCTCAGGGGGGGCAAGTGAGCAGTTCTTC	CASSSSGGASEQFF	-	-	TRBJ2-1	TRBV6-5	14
TGTGCCAGTAGTGGTGATCTCCGGGACAGGGTCTACAATGAGCAGTTCTTC	CASSGDLRDRVYNEQFF	TRBD1	-	TRBJ2-1	TRBV19	17
TGTGCCAGCAGACTCGGGACTAGCGTCAATGAGCAGTTCTTC	CASRLGTSVNEQFF	TRBD2	few	TRBJ2-1	TRBV27	14
TGTGCCATCAGTGAGTCGCAGGGACAGGGGAATGAAAAACTGTTTTTT	CAISESQGQGNEKLFF	TRBD1	-	TRBJ1-4	TRBV10-3	16
TGTGCCAGCAGCCAACTGCATCGGGGCTCTGGAAACACCATATATTTT	CASSQLHRGSGNTIYF	-	once	TRBJ1-3	TRBV7-9	16
TGTGCCAGCAGTTACAGAGCTAACTATGGCTACACCTTC	CASSYRANYGYTF	-	-	TRBJ1-2	TRBV27	13
TGTGCCAGCAGTGGAGGGGACAGCGCGAACACCGGGGAGCTGTTTTTT	CASSGGDSANTGELFF	TRBD1	-	TRBJ2-2	TRBV2	16
TGTGCCAGCAGTTACGGCTCAGGGCTCAATGAGCAGTTCTTC	CASSYGSGLNEQFF	-	-	TRBJ2-1	TRBV6-5	14
TGTGCCAGCAGCTTGGGCAACAGTTTGAACTATGGCTACACCTTC	CASSLGNSLNYGYTF	-	-	TRBJ1-2	TRBV5-5	15